This entry features one T cell receptor (beta chain) sequence. Produced via immunoSEQ multiplex PCR; TCRdb's table is partial and in-frame only. The top ten hold 20% of the sample, which has roughly 220,000 clones, less than 90% seen once. Per germline, CDR1 SQVTM and CDR2 ANQGSEA. The CDR3 totals 12 residues. Unmatched junction bases numbered 3, after V lost 7 bases and J lost 4 bases. These data originate in a study of blood T cell repertoires in COVID-19. The clonotype comes from a man aged 25 to 40 with active or convalescent COVID-19. The sequenced sample consisted of peripheral blood. This sequence joins TRBV29-1 and TRBJ2-1; 8 bases agree with TRBD1. The CDR3 nucleotides read TGCAGCGCGGGGACAGGTTACAATGAGCAGTTCTTC. Protein sequence: CSAGTGYNEQFF.